The sequence of this T cell receptor (beta chain) was determined in a study of T cell repertoires in cytomegalovirus infection. Study in general: In public TCR beta signatures, there were indications of both CMV infection and matching HLA type. Notes on the study in general: There were HLA-C-restricted CMV-specific TCR beta clonotypes dominating the ex vivo response.

TCRdb reanalysed the reads using MiXCR and keeps one entry per CDR3 protein. The sample lists 200,000 or so distinct CDR3 sequences; 25% to 30% were seen once. This clonotype was detected a few times. Its specificity is unknown. Sample: PBMCs. The receptor's source is a human donor in good health (CMV status not recorded). Some clones in this sample may be carry-over from other donors' samples.

This CDR3 reads CASRPGPPSYEQYF. The CDR3 DNA is TGTGCCAGCAGGCCGGGACCCCCTTCCTACGAGCAGTACTTC. This sequence joins TRBV6-1 and TRBJ2-7; perhaps D is TRBD1 or TRBD2 (5 bases each). The CDR3 spans 14 residues. The germline gives CDR1 MNHNS, CDR2 SASEGT. The ends were cut back, 6 bases at V and 1 base at J, with 13 bases in the middle.